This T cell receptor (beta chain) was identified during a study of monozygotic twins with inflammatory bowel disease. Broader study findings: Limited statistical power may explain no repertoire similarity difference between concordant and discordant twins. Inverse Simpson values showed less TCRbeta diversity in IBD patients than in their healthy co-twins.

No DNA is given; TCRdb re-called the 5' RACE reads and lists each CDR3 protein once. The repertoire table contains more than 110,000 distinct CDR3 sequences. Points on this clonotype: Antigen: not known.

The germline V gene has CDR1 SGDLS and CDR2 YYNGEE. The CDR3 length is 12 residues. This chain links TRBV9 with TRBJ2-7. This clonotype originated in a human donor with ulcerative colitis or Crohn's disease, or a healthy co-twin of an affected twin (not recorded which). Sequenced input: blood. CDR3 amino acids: CASSPQVHEQYF.